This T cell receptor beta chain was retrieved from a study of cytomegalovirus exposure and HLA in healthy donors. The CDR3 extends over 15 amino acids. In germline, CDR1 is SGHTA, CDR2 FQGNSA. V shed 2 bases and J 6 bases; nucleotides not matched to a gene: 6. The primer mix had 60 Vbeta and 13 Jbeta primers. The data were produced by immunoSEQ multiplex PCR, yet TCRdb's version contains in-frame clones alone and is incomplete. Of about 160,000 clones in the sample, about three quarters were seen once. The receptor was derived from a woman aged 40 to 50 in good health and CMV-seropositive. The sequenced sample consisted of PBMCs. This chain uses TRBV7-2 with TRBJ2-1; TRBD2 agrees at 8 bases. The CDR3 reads CASSLLLADRNEQFF. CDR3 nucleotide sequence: TGTGCCAGCAGCTTACTACTAGCGGATCGCAATGAGCAGTTCTTC.